What follows are 30 T cell receptor beta chains derived from one specimen sequenced in a study of blood T cell repertoires in COVID-19. Only in-frame clones appear in the TCRdb table, and some are missing; sequencing was by immunoSEQ multiplex PCR. The sample shows a few hundred thousand clones, 85% to 90% of them seen only once. The sample comprised PBMCs or T cells enriched from blood (not recorded which). All receptors come from a woman in her forties or fifties who had been exposed to COVID-19.

There are a few counts of this clone. The V and J genes are TRBV6-5 and TRBJ2-7; TRBD1 agrees at 8 bases. The germline gives CDR1 MNHEY, CDR2 SVGAGI. The CDR3 extends over 14 amino acids. Trimming at V came to 5 bases and at J to 3 bases, leaving 6 bases not matched to a gene. The CDR3 here is CASSQIDRGYEQYF. The CDR3 nucleotides are TGTGCCAGCAGTCAAATTGACAGGGGCTACGAGCAGTACTTC.

This chain links TRBV6-5 with TRBJ1-3; D is undetermined. Looked up from germline, CDR1 is MNHEY and CDR2 is SVGAGI. There are 15 residues in the CDR3. V was cut by 6 bases and J by 4 bases, with 16 bases left in between. The CDR3 DNA follows: TGTGCCAGCAGATCCCCGGGGTTAAACGGAAACACCATATATTTT. This translates into CASRSPGLNGNTIYF.

This chain uses TRBV19 with TRBJ2-7; 8 nucleotides line up with TRBD1. Germline values: CDR1 LNHDA, CDR2 SQIVND (reference sequence). This CDR3 comprises 16 residues. Trimming removed 5 bases from V and 0 bases from J; junction bases left unmatched: 9. The CDR3 sequence: CASSAAGGLSSYEQYF. CDR3 coding DNA: TGTGCCAGTAGTGCTGCAGGGGGCCTGAGCTCCTACGAGCAGTACTTC. Looking up the rest from reference TRBV19 and TRBJ2-7 gives the full variable domain: DGGITQSPKYLFRKEGQNVTLSCEQNLNHDAMYWYRQDPGQGLRLIYYSQIVNDFQKGDIAEGYSVSREKKESFPLTVTSAQKNPTAFYLCASSAAGGLSSYEQYFGPGTRLTVT.

The chain is built from TRBV3-1 (or the pseudogene TRBV3-2) and TRBJ2-7, with TRBD1 matching 11 bases. From germline, CDR1 is LGHDT and CDR2 YNNKEL (reference sequence). The CDR3 has 15 residues. V lost 6 bases, J lost 4 bases, and 8 bases stayed unmatched. The DNA for the CDR3 is TGTGCCAGCAGACAAAGGGACAGGGGGGCTTACGAGCAGTACTTC. Encoded protein: CASRQRDRGAYEQYF.

The rearrangement uses TRBV7-6 and TRBJ2-7; D is perhaps TRBD2 (5 bases). In germline, CDR1 is SGHVS, CDR2 FNYEAQ. Between the trimmed V and J ends, which lost 1 base and 4 bases, there was a span of 8 bases. This CDR3 spans 13 amino acids. CDR3 loop: CASSLEWRYEQYF. The CDR3 nucleotides are TGTGCCAGCAGCTTAGAATGGAGGTACGAGCAGTACTTC.

CDR3 residues: CASSGASGGSPYNEQFF. The CDR3, as DNA: TGTGCCAGCAGCGGGGCTAGCGGGGGGTCCCCCTACAATGAGCAGTTCTTC. The gene calls are TRBV7-2 and TRBJ2-1; 11 bases line up with TRBD2. The CDR3 runs 17 residues. V lost 5 bases to trimming and J lost 2 bases; unmatched junction nucleotides: 8. Germline loops: CDR1 SGHTA, CDR2 FQGNSA.

This rearrangement joins TRBV7-2 to TRBJ1-4; 8 bases match TRBD1. Germline values: CDR1 SGHTA, CDR2 FQGNSA. This CDR3 is 15 amino acids long. J was trimmed by 8 bases and V by 1 base; bases with no gene match: 6. This CDR3 reads CASSLGDRPQEKLFF. The CDR3, as DNA: TGTGCCAGCAGCTTAGGGGACAGGCCCCAGGAAAAACTGTTTTTT.

The rearrangement uses TRBV28 and TRBJ2-3, with D possibly being TRBD1 (6 bases). There are 14 residues in the CDR3. Germline V lookup: CDR1 MDHEN, CDR2 SYDVKM. Trimming took off 6 bases at V and 1 base at J, with 11 bases between the two ends. The CDR3 DNA reads TGTGCCAGCAGCCAGGGGTTACGCACAGATACGCAGTATTTT. Its protein is CASSQGLRTDTQYF.

The chain links TRBV5-1 to TRBJ1-5; D perhaps matches TRBD1 (5 bases). V gave up 4 bases and J gave up 0 bases, with 14 bases separating them. Germline V lookup: CDR1 SGHRS, CDR2 YFSETQ. The CDR3 sequence is 16 residues long. CDR3 sequence: CASSPDGGNSNQPQHF. DNA of the CDR3: TGCGCCAGCAGCCCGGATGGGGGGAATAGCAATCAGCCCCAGCATTTT.

The chain is built from TRBV6-5 and TRBJ1-1; D is ambiguous. Between the trimmed V and J ends, which lost 3 bases and 5 bases, there was a span of 10 bases. CDR3 length equals 13 residues. CDR1 is MNHEY, CDR2 SVGAGI, per germline. The CDR3 region is CASSYGKETEAFF. DNA for the CDR3: TGTGCCAGCAGTTATGGCAAGGAGACTGAAGCTTTCTTT.

The J gene is TRBJ2-7, the V gene TRBV5-1, with D unresolved. Trimming took off 4 bases at V and 3 bases at J, with 8 bases between the two ends. CDR1 and CDR2 (germline): SGHRS, YFSETQ. The CDR3 is 12 amino acids. CDR3 protein: CASSPYGYEQYF. The CDR3 nucleotides read TGCGCCAGCAGCCCCTATGGCTACGAGCAGTACTTC.

In DNA form, the CDR3 reads TGCGCCAGCAGCTTGGTGGGAGATCCATCTGGGGGCTACACCTTC. This encodes CASSLVGDPSGGYTF. This rearrangement joins TRBV5-1 to TRBJ1-2; no clear D gene. The germline CDR1 and CDR2 sequences are SGHRS and YFSETQ. The CDR3 covers 15 residues. The ends were cut back, 0 bases at V and 8 bases at J, with 17 bases in the middle.

This chain links TRBV5-6 with TRBJ1-2, with 7 bases aligning to TRBD1. From germline, CDR1 is SGHDT and CDR2 YYEEEE. The J segment lost 2 bases and the V segment lost 0 bases, leaving 4 bases of the junction unmatched. CDR3 length: 15 amino acids. The CDR3 sequence: CASSLAGTANYGYTF. CDR3 bases: TGTGCCAGCAGCTTGGCCGGGACAGCAAACTATGGCTACACCTTC.

Notes on this clone: The sample carries other DNA sequences with the same CDR3. The V and J genes are TRBV4-1 and TRBJ1-1; 9 nucleotides match TRBD1. J lost 3 bases, V lost 8 bases, and 7 bases had no gene match. CDR1 MGHRA and CDR2 YSYEKL come from the germline V gene. This CDR3 is 14 amino acids long. This CDR3 is CASRWGQGDTEAFF. CDR3 in DNA: TGCGCCAGCCGGTGGGGACAGGGTGACACTGAAGCTTTCTTT.

The V and J genes are TRBV2 and TRBJ2-1; possible D gene TRBD2, 7 bases. Germline CDR1 reads SNHLY; CDR2 reads FYNNEI. The CDR3 has 15 amino acids. Trimming pared 6 bases from V and 5 bases from J, leaving 17 bases between. CDR3 sequence: CASSFLGGGNNEQFF. The CDR3 DNA reads TGTGCCAGCAGCTTCTTAGGGGGGGGAAACAATGAGCAGTTCTTC. The complete variable domain, with remaining parts taken from reference TRBV2 and TRBJ2-1, reads EPEVTQTPSHQVTQMGQEVILRCVPISNHLYFYWYRQILGQKVEFLVSFYNNEISEKSEIFDDQFSVERPDGSNFTLKIRSTKLEDSAMYFCASSFLGGGNNEQFFGPGTRLTVL.

This clone was counted a single time. The chain joins TRBV6-5 to TRBJ2-1, with 7 positions matching TRBD2. The trim removed 2 bases at V and 8 bases at J, leaving 9 bases unmatched. The CDR3 is 15 amino acids. CDR1 and CDR2 (germline): MNHEY, SVGAGI. The CDR3 is CASSYRPSGVYEQFF. DNA of the CDR3: TGTGCCAGCAGTTACCGTCCAAGCGGGGTCTATGAGCAGTTCTTC.

This chain's CDR3 is CAWSGLAGRTAYNEQFF. In DNA, the CDR3 is TGTGCCTGGAGCGGACTAGCAGGGCGAACCGCATACAATGAGCAGTTCTTC. The chain has TRBV30 and TRBJ2-1; 8 nucleotides align to TRBD2. CDR1 is GTSNPN, CDR2 SVGIG, per germline (reference sequence). This CDR3 is 17 amino acids long. Trimming at V came to 3 bases and at J to 4 bases, leaving 14 bases not matched to a gene.

This sequence joins TRBV12-3 or TRBV12-4 and TRBJ1-5; perhaps TRBD1 as D (5 bases). CDR3 length equals 12 residues. V was clipped by 8 bases and J by 6 bases, with 11 bases between them. CDR3: CASAAGRQPQHF. CDR3 in DNA: TGTGCCAGCGCAGCAGGGCGTCAGCCCCAGCATTTT.

This chain joins TRBV3-1 (or the pseudogene TRBV3-2) and TRBJ2-7, with D perhaps TRBD1 (6 bases). Germline V lookup: CDR1 LGHDT, CDR2 YNNKEL (reference sequence). With 6 bases removed from V and 2 bases from J, the gap between germline ends came to 20 bases. This CDR3 comprises 16 residues. CDR3 amino acids: CASSRFRDIRTYEQYF. CDR3 DNA sequence: TGTGCCAGCAGTCGCTTCCGGGACATTAGGACCTACGAGCAGTACTTC.

This clone was recorded a few times. An end of the junction differs from the germline gene, which may be a read error. The chain employs TRBV3-1 (or the pseudogene TRBV3-2) and TRBJ1-1; TRBD1 is a possible D gene (6 bases). Germline V CDR1 and CDR2: LGHDT, YNNKEL (reference sequence). The CDR3 is 12 residues long. The CDR3 DNA follows: TGTGCCAGCAGCCAAAGTAACAGGGCCGCAAACTTT. As protein: CASSQSNRAANF.

V usage is TRBV9 and J usage is TRBJ2-3, with 9 bases lining up with TRBD1. Germline trimming cut 3 bases from V and 4 bases from J; bases unmatched to any gene: 12. This CDR3 region has 17 residues. Germline-derived CDR1 and CDR2 are SGDLS and YYNGEE. The CDR3 region is CASSGEIRDRVSDTQYF. The CDR3 nucleotides read TGTGCCAGCAGCGGGGAAATCCGGGACAGGGTGTCAGATACGCAGTATTTT.

This clone was seen a single time. The V gene is TRBV7-9, the J gene TRBJ1-5; 7 bases are a match to TRBD1. J was trimmed by 6 bases and V by 10 bases; bases with no gene match: 15. This CDR3 has 15 amino acids. Per the germline V gene, CDR1 is SEHNR and CDR2 is FQNEAQ (reference sequence). The CDR3, as DNA: TGTGCCACCGCCGACTTCGAGGGGGCTAGTCAGCCCCAGCATTTT. This encodes CATADFEGASQPQHF.

The J gene is TRBJ1-1, the V gene TRBV18; 7 nucleotides match TRBD1. The CDR3 runs 15 residues. The V and J ends lost 3 bases and 1 base, in that order; junction bases with no gene match: 5. The germline gives CDR1 KGHSH, CDR2 LQKENI. The CDR3 DNA sequence: TGTGCCAGCTCACCGTTGGGACAGAGGAACACTGAAGCTTTCTTT. Its translation: CASSPLGQRNTEAFF.

This chain links TRBV5-6 with TRBJ2-7, with 9 bases fitting TRBD1. Germline CDR1 and CDR2: SGHDT and YYEEEE. The CDR3 runs 14 residues. The V segment lost 2 bases and the J segment 5 bases; nucleotides outside the gene matches: 5. The CDR3 DNA follows: TGTGCCAGCAGCTTAAGGGACAGGGTTGACGAGCAGTACTTC. Translating it yields CASSLRDRVDEQYF.

The CDR3 sequence is CATSGRGAGFQETQYF. The CDR3 DNA is TGTGCCACCAGCGGACGTGGTGCGGGGTTCCAAGAGACCCAGTACTTC. The chain uses TRBV15 and TRBJ2-5, with a weak D call TRBD2 (6 bases). V was cut by 5 bases and J by 1 base, with 17 bases left in between. This CDR3 has 16 amino acids. Looked up from germline, CDR1 is LNHNV and CDR2 is YYDKDF (reference sequence).

This clone came up a few times. This chain joins TRBV2 and TRBJ2-1; TRBD2 aligns across 10 bases. V lost 6 bases to trimming and J lost 7 bases; unmatched junction nucleotides: 9. Germline CDR1 and CDR2: SNHLY and FYNNEI. The CDR3 is 15 amino acids. The DNA for the CDR3 is TGTGCCAGCAGCCAAGCGGGGGGGACCTTTAATGAGCAGTTCTTC. Its translation is CASSQAGGTFNEQFF.

The chain is built from TRBV7-9 and TRBJ2-1, with a weak D call TRBD2 (6 bases). Germline V gene lookup returns CDR1 SEHNR and CDR2 FQNEAQ (reference sequence). The CDR3 totals 14 residues. V gave up 4 bases and J gave up 14 bases, with 21 bases separating them. The CDR3: CASSSKLAGQEKFF. CDR3 DNA: TGTGCCAGCAGCTCAAAACTAGCCGGGCAGGAGAAGTTCTTC.

This clone has just one count. J is TRBJ1-1 and V is TRBV9, with D possibly being TRBD1 (5 bases). Germline V lookup: CDR1 SGDLS, CDR2 YYNGEE. The germline V and J ends were trimmed by 4 bases and 1 base, with 20 bases remaining between them. The CDR3 covers 17 residues. CDR3 in amino acids: CASSPRQKGWGNTEAFF. CDR3 sequence (DNA): TGTGCCAGCAGCCCGCGACAGAAAGGGTGGGGGAACACTGAAGCTTTCTTT.

The V and J genes are TRBV28 and TRBJ2-2; TRBD1 matches 9 bases. Germline V lookup: CDR1 MDHEN, CDR2 SYDVKM. The CDR3 has 15 residues. With V trimmed by 6 bases and J by 7 bases, 9 bases remained unmatched. Here the CDR3 reads CASRTGTGLVGELFF. The CDR3 coding sequence is TGTGCCAGCAGGACCGGGACAGGGTTGGTCGGGGAGCTGTTTTTT.

The V gene is TRBV5-8, the J gene TRBJ1-5, with a tentative D call TRBD1 (6 bases). With 3 bases removed from V and 3 bases from J, the gap between germline ends came to 10 bases. Germline CDR1 and CDR2: SGHTS and YDEGEE. The CDR3 is 14 amino acids. The CDR3 DNA reads as TGTGCCAGCAGCTCCGGACAGTACAATCAGCCCCAGCATTTT. It encodes CASSSGQYNQPQHF. The full variable domain, its missing parts supplied by reference TRBV5-8 and TRBJ1-5, is EAGVTQSPTHLIKTRGQQATLRCSPISGHTSVYWYQQALGLGLQFLLWYDEGEERNRGNFPPRFSGRQFPNYSSELNVNALELEDSALYLCASSSGQYNQPQHFGDGTRLSIL.